The 25 T cell receptor beta chains below all came from one sample that was sequenced in a study of T cell repertoires in cytomegalovirus infection. TCRdb called the reads again in MiXCR, with one record for every CDR3 protein. The table includes about 770,000 distinct CDR3 sequences, under 35% detected once. The antigens for these receptors are not known. Sequenced here: cultured CD8+ T cells from PBMCs, sampled from culture after CMV antigen stimulation. These receptors were taken from a human donor in good health (CMV status not recorded). Some clones in this sample may be carry-over from other donors' samples.

This clonotype was seen a few times. The chain joins TRBV12-3 or TRBV12-4 to TRBJ1-2; 8 bases are shared with TRBD1. The V gene end was trimmed by 6 bases and the J gene end by 5 bases; junction bases not matched to a gene: 8. The CDR3 spans 14 residues. The CDR3 DNA is TGTGCCAGCAGCACCAGGGGGCTGTGGTATGGCTACACCTTC. This gives the protein CASSTRGLWYGYTF.

In its sample, this clonotype was seen a few times. This chain joins TRBV11-3 and TRBJ2-7, with 11 bases identical to TRBD1. Germline CDR1 reads SGHNT; CDR2 reads YENEEA. The ends lost 7 bases at V and 3 bases at J; junction bases unmatched: 8. CDR3 length: 15 residues. CDR3 amino acids: CASTHVGQGDYEQYV. The CDR3 region has the DNA TGTGCCAGCACCCATGTGGGACAGGGGGACTACGAGCAGTACGTC.

In DNA, the CDR3 is TGTGCCAGCAACCCCGGTCTAGAGACCCAGTACTTC. Translated, it gives CASNPGLETQYF. The chain recombines TRBV6-2 or TRBV6-3 with TRBJ2-5, with D uncertain. The CDR3 totals 12 residues. Germline-derived CDR1 and CDR2 are MNHEY and SVGEGT. V shed 7 bases and J shed 4 bases, with 10 bases lying between them.

In this sample, this clonotype turned up a few times. The rearrangement uses TRBV19 and TRBJ1-1; D ambiguous. This CDR3 is built from 17 residues. V was pared by 3 bases and J by 3 bases, with 20 bases between. CDR1 is LNHDA, CDR2 SQIVND, per germline (reference sequence). CDR3 nucleotides: TGTGCCAGTAGTATTGAGGGATTGGTCTTGGGTGACACTGAAGCTTTCTTT. It codes for CASSIEGLVLGDTEAFF.

The V call is TRBV7-6, the J call TRBJ2-1, with 9 bases matching TRBD1. V was clipped by 5 bases and J by 6 bases; unmatched bases: 14. The germline gives CDR1 SGHVS, CDR2 FNYEAQ. The CDR3 contains 17 residues. In DNA form, the CDR3 reads TGTGCCAGCAGCCAAACCCTCCGGGGACAGGGAGCCAATGAGCAGTTCTTC. Its translation is CASSQTLRGQGANEQFF.

In regard to this clonotype: A much bigger clone sits one base away, suggesting this may be a read error. J is TRBJ1-5 and V is TRBV6-6; D not resolved. Germline CDR1 and CDR2: MNHNY and SVGAGI (reference sequence). The CDR3 is made up of 10 amino acids. CDR3 in DNA: TGTGCCAGCGGCGATCAGTCCCAGCATTTT. This translates into CASGDQSQHF.

The chain links TRBV5-5 to TRBJ2-7, with a possible D match to TRBD1 (5 bases). The CDR3 sequence is 14 residues long. Germline V gives CDR1 SGHKS, CDR2 YYEKEE (reference sequence). The germline V and J ends were trimmed by 0 bases and 6 bases, with 13 bases remaining between them. The CDR3 DNA is TGTGCCAGCAGCTTGGAAGTAGGGGTGGTCGAGCAGTACTTC. This encodes CASSLEVGVVEQYF.

This clonotype was observed a few times. The chain links TRBV19 to TRBJ2-1, with D unresolved. Germline V CDR1 and CDR2: LNHDA, SQIVND (reference sequence). The length of the CDR3 is 14 residues. Trimming stripped 4 bases from V and 1 base from J, with 8 bases between. CDR3 bases: TGTGCCAGTAGTAGCCGAAAGTCCTACAATGAGCAGTTCTTC. Translated: CASSSRKSYNEQFF.

This chain's CDR3 is CASSYSQISTDTQYF. CDR3 in DNA: TGTGCCAGCAGTTATTCGCAGATTAGCACAGATACGCAGTATTTT. The chain has TRBV6-6 and TRBJ2-3; D unclear. V gave up 3 bases and J gave up 0 bases, with 10 bases separating them. Germline V gene data show CDR1 as MNHNY and CDR2 as SVGAGI (reference sequence). The CDR3 loop spans 15 amino acids.

This clonotype was picked up a small number of times. As DNA, the CDR3 is TGTGCCAGTACCGATAGAGGGACGGGGGCTTCTAATCAGCCCCAGCATTTT. Its protein product is CASTDRGTGASNQPQHF. J is TRBJ1-5 and V is TRBV19, with D perhaps matching TRBD1 (6 bases). Trimming removed 7 bases from V and 4 bases from J, with 23 bases in between. The length of the CDR3 is 17 residues. Germline-derived CDR1 and CDR2 are LNHDA and SQIVND (reference sequence).

V usage is TRBV19 and J usage is TRBJ1-1; D remains ambiguous. V lost 8 bases, J lost 0 bases, and 4 bases lay in between. CDR3 length equals 11 residues. The germline V gene encodes CDR1 LNHDA and CDR2 SQIVND (reference sequence). The CDR3 nucleotides are TGTGCCAGTCACTTGAACACTGAAGCTTTCTTT. Residues: CASHLNTEAFF.

This rearrangement joins TRBV11-2 to TRBJ2-2, with TRBD2 matching 15 bases. Germline loops: CDR1 SGHAT, CDR2 FQNNGV. The CDR3 covers 19 residues. The V and J ends lost 4 bases and 6 bases, in that order; junction bases with no gene match: 12. CDR3 nucleotides: TGTGCCAGCAGCTCAAACCTGGGACTAGCGGGGGGCCGAGCCGGGGAGCTGTTTTTT. Its translation: CASSSNLGLAGGRAGELFF.

This rearrangement joins TRBV7-9 to TRBJ2-6; weak D call: TRBD1 (6 bases). This CDR3 is 17 amino acids long. V lost 5 bases, J lost 1 base, and 15 bases lay in between. Germline V lookup: CDR1 SEHNR, CDR2 FQNEAQ (reference sequence). CDR3 residues: CASSHYLGTSGANVLTF. As DNA, the CDR3 is TGTGCCAGCAGCCATTACCTTGGGACATCTGGGGCCAACGTCCTGACTTTC.

In its sample, this clonotype was seen many times. The chain joins TRBV7-9 to TRBJ1-2, with D perhaps matching TRBD1 (5 bases). CDR1 and CDR2 from the germline V gene are SEHNR and FQNEAQ (reference sequence). The V gene lost 1 base and the J gene lost 2 bases, with 5 bases spanning the gap. CDR3 size: 13 residues. The CDR3 sequence: CASSLGGNYGYTF. CDR3 bases: TGTGCCAGCAGCTTAGGGGGGAACTATGGCTACACCTTC.

J is TRBJ2-1 and V is TRBV19; 10 bases agree with TRBD2. The CDR3 has 15 residues. From germline, CDR1 is LNHDA and CDR2 SQIVND (reference sequence). J gave up 8 bases and V 3 bases, and 7 bases lay outside the gene matches. The CDR3 bases are TGTGCCAGTAGTATGGCCAGCGGGGGGGCCGATGAGCAGTTCTTC. Translation gives CASSMASGGADEQFF.

The chain carries TRBV6-6 and TRBJ2-5, with 10 bases identical to TRBD2. The CDR3 extends over 13 amino acids. Germline values: CDR1 MNHNY, CDR2 SVGAGI (reference sequence). V shed 7 bases, J shed 7 bases, and the junction held 6 bases outside the gene matches. The CDR3 DNA follows: TGTGCCAGCACTAGCGGGGGAGGGGTGACCCAGTACTTC. The encoded protein is CASTSGGGVTQYF.

The chain couples TRBV15 to TRBJ1-1; D perhaps matches TRBD1 (5 bases). The CDR3 spans 16 residues. Germline CDR1 is LNHNV and CDR2 is YYDKDF (reference sequence). V lost 0 bases, J lost 0 bases, and 11 bases lay in between. CDR3 in amino acids: CATSRDKQGMNTEAFF. The CDR3 DNA reads TGTGCCACCAGCAGAGATAAGCAGGGCATGAACACTGAAGCTTTCTTT. Filled out from reference TRBV15 and TRBJ1-1, the complete variable domain reads DAMVIQNPRYQVTQFGKPVTLSCSQTLNHNVMYWYQQKSSQAPKLLFHYYDKDFNNEADTPDNFQSRRPNTSFCFLDIRSPGLGDTAMYLCATSRDKQGMNTEAFFGQGTRLTVV.

This clonotype showed up just a few times. V is TRBV12-3 or TRBV12-4 and J is TRBJ2-2; 8 bases line up with TRBD1. With 2 bases clipped from V and 5 bases from J, the junction kept 7 bases outside the gene matches. The CDR3 length is 16 residues. The CDR3 DNA reads TGTGCCAGCAGTTTAAAAGGGACAGGTGGGACCGGGGAGCTGTTTTTT. Translating gives CASSLKGTGGTGELFF.

The rearrangement joins TRBV6-6 to TRBJ1-6, with D possibly TRBD1 on 5 matching bases. The CDR3 extends over 18 amino acids. Between the trimmed V and J ends, which lost 0 bases and 5 bases, there was a span of 17 bases. The germline CDR1 and CDR2 sequences are MNHNY and SVGAGI (reference sequence). The CDR3 nucleotides read TGTGCCAGCAGTTACTCGGGGGAAACCCCACACAATAATTCACCCCTCCACTTT. Translation: CASSYSGETPHNNSPLHF.

The rearrangement joins TRBV14 to TRBJ1-1, with a possible D match to TRBD1 (6 bases). The germline V gene encodes CDR1 SGHDN and CDR2 FVKESK. The CDR3 totals 20 residues. Trimming left V 10 bases short and J 0 bases short, with 33 bases between. CDR3 in amino acids: CATPRLQGPGDSRMNTEAFF. CDR3 DNA sequence: TGTGCCACCCCCCGTTTACAAGGTCCAGGGGATTCTAGAATGAACACTGAAGCTTTCTTT.

Regarding this clonotype: A much larger clone differs from this one at a single base, so this may be a read error. The CDR3 sequence: CANSLEQRGTEAFF. The CDR3, as DNA: TGTGCCAACAGCTTAGAACAACGGGGGACTGAAGCTTTCTTT. The gene calls are TRBV7-6 and TRBJ1-1; weak D call: TRBD1 (5 bases). CDR1 is SGHVS, CDR2 FNYEAQ, per germline. The CDR3 extends over 14 amino acids.

CDR3 in amino acids: CASSLRPRGAQTPNTGELFF. The CDR3 DNA follows: TGTGCCAGCAGCTTAAGGCCCCGGGGGGCTCAAACACCGAACACCGGGGAGCTGTTTTTT. The chain is built from TRBV7-6 and TRBJ2-2; perhaps TRBD2 as D (7 bases). The CDR3 is made up of 20 amino acids. Germline-derived CDR1 and CDR2 are SGHVS and FNYEAQ. Trimming removed 2 bases at V and 0 bases at J, with 22 bases between.

Only a few counts were recorded for this clonotype. The chain joins TRBV20-1 to TRBJ1-6, with D hard to call. Germline CDR1 is DFQATT and CDR2 is SNEGSKA (reference sequence). CDR3 length: 17 residues. V was clipped by 1 base and J by 0 bases, with 13 bases between them. The CDR3 nucleotides read TGCAGTGCTAGAGGTCCCTCAATGAGCTCCTATAATTCACCCCTCCACTTT. Its protein product is CSARGPSMSSYNSPLHF.

The V gene is TRBV15, the J gene TRBJ2-2; 9 nucleotides align to TRBD1. CDR3 length: 20 amino acids. V dropped 1 base and J dropped 0; count of bases not matched to a gene: 12. Germline V gene lookup returns CDR1 LNHNV and CDR2 YYDKDF (reference sequence). The CDR3 DNA follows: TGTGCCACCAGCAGAGGAGACAGGGGGTCACACAAACCGAACACCGGGGAGCTGTTTTTT. Encoded protein: CATSRGDRGSHKPNTGELFF.

The chain is built from TRBV27 and TRBJ1-1; D not certain. CDR3 length: 11 residues. Trimming removed 8 bases at V and 11 bases at J, with 15 bases between. Germline CDR1 MNHEY, CDR2 SMNVEV (reference sequence). The CDR3 loop is CASLSGLGAFF. As DNA, the CDR3 is TGTGCCAGCTTATCGGGATTGGGGGCTTTCTTT.